The 11 T cell receptor beta chains given below trace back to one sample, sequenced in a study of memory CD4+ T cells and cytomegalovirus serostatus. Single viable CD3+CD4+CD8-CD45RO+ cells were sorted as the memory CD4+ T cells. Data came from immunoSEQ multiplex PCR; TCRdb stores just in-frame clones and leaves some out. The repertoire consists of some 57,000 clones, with 70% to 85% occurring once and the leading ten covering 0.75% to 0.85%. The sequenced sample consisted of memory CD4+ T cells from blood. The receptors shown here come from an adult in good health and CMV-seronegative.

The table lists this clone with a count of one. This chain connects TRBV14 to TRBJ1-1, with D unclear. The CDR3 extends over 15 amino acids. The ends were cut back, 0 bases at V and 1 base at J, with 9 bases in the middle. Per the germline V gene, CDR1 is SGHDN and CDR2 is FVKESK. Written as DNA, the CDR3 is TGTGCCAGCAGCCAAGAAGGGCTTAAGAACACTGAAGCTTTCTTT. Residues: CASSQEGLKNTEAFF.

V and J are TRBV28 and TRBJ2-1; 11 bases agree with TRBD1. The CDR3 spans 16 residues. The V gene end was trimmed by 5 bases and the J gene end by 7 bases; junction bases not matched to a gene: 10. Germline values: CDR1 MDHEN, CDR2 SYDVKM. CDR3 sequence (DNA): TGTGCCAGCAGTCCCCTCGGACAGGGGGCGGTGAATGAGCAGTTCTTC. Protein product: CASSPLGQGAVNEQFF.

This clone appeared a single time. The gene calls are TRBV11-2 and TRBJ1-1; the D gene is possibly TRBD1 (5 bases). The CDR3 sequence is 14 residues long. V lost 1 base and J lost 5, with 11 bases in between. Looked up from germline, CDR1 is SGHAT and CDR2 is FQNNGV. CDR3 in amino acids: CASSLVSGKTEAFF. The CDR3 nucleotides read TGTGCCAGCAGCTTAGTTTCAGGGAAGACTGAAGCTTTCTTT.

The chain uses TRBV25-1 and TRBJ2-1; 9 positions match TRBD1. Trimming cost V 3 bases and J 9 bases; bases outside gene matches: 6. CDR3 length: 14 amino acids. Germline V lookup: CDR1 MGHDK, CDR2 SYGVNS. CDR3: CASSDTHRGLEQFF. The CDR3 coding sequence is TGTGCCAGCAGTGACACACACAGGGGGCTTGAGCAGTTCTTC.

The rearrangement uses TRBV5-1 and TRBJ2-2; 11 bases are a match to TRBD2. The V and J ends lost 0 bases and 5 bases, in that order; junction bases with no gene match: 0. The length of the CDR3 is 15 residues. In germline, CDR1 is SGHRS, CDR2 YFSETQ. The DNA of the CDR3 is TGCGCCAGCAGCTTGGGACTAGCGGGGACCGGGGAGCTGTTTTTT. Translation: CASSLGLAGTGELFF.

The rearrangement uses TRBV2 and TRBJ1-5; 12 positions agree with TRBD1. V shed 5 bases, J shed 2 bases, and the junction held 10 bases outside the gene matches. The CDR3 is 18 residues long. CDR1 SNHLY and CDR2 FYNNEI come from the germline V gene. CDR3 nucleotides: TGTGCCAGCAGTACGGGACAGGGGGCCCGGGGCGGCAATCAGCCCCAGCATTTT. Its translation is CASSTGQGARGGNQPQHF. The full variable domain, completed using reference TRBV2 and TRBJ1-5, is EPEVTQTPSHQVTQMGQEVILRCVPISNHLYFYWYRQILGQKVEFLVSFYNNEISEKSEIFDDQFSVERPDGSNFTLKIRSTKLEDSAMYFCASSTGQGARGGNQPQHFGDGTRLSIL.

The genes are TRBV28 and TRBJ2-2; TRBD2 matches 8 bases. The CDR3 contains 18 residues. With 5 bases clipped from V and 4 bases from J, the junction kept 15 bases outside the gene matches. Germline V gene data show CDR1 as MDHEN and CDR2 as SYDVKM. The CDR3 DNA reads as TGTGCCAGCAGTCCTATCAACTCCGGGACTAGTAGCACCGGGGAGCTGTTTTTT. Amino acid sequence: CASSPINSGTSSTGELFF.

The V and J genes are TRBV6-4 and TRBJ1-2, with a possible D match to TRBD1 (5 bases). The germline gives CDR1 MRHNA, CDR2 SNTAGT. The CDR3 covers 15 residues. V was pared by 6 bases and J by 5 bases, with 19 bases between. CDR3 sequence: CASRPTVGESYGYTF. The CDR3 DNA sequence: TGTGCCAGCAGGCCGACAGTTGGGGAATCATATGGCTACACCTTC.

This chain joins TRBV4-1 and TRBJ1-4; D uncertain. Between the trimmed V and J ends, which lost 2 bases and 0 bases, there was a span of 7 bases. Germline values: CDR1 MGHRA, CDR2 YSYEKL. The length of the CDR3 is 15 residues. This CDR3 reads CASSQSSTTNEKLFF. The CDR3 DNA follows: TGCGCCAGCAGCCAAAGTAGTACAACTAATGAAAAACTGTTTTTT.

The genes are TRBV28 and TRBJ2-1; no firm D call. The V end was cut by 5 bases, the J end by 7 bases, with 9 bases between. The CDR3 loop spans 12 amino acids. The germline CDR1 and CDR2 sequences are MDHEN and SYDVKM. The CDR3 spells CASSRRKNEQFF. The CDR3, as DNA: TGTGCCAGCAGTCGCAGGAAGAATGAGCAGTTCTTC.

V gene TRBV18 combines with J gene TRBJ2-2; possible D gene TRBD2, 6 bases. The CDR3 runs to 15 residues. CDR1 is KGHSH and CDR2 is LQKENI in the germline V gene. Trimming stripped 0 bases from V and 1 base from J, with 6 bases between. The CDR3 loop is CASSPPSGNTGELFF. The CDR3 DNA is TGTGCCAGCTCACCACCTAGCGGGAACACCGGGGAGCTGTTTTTT.